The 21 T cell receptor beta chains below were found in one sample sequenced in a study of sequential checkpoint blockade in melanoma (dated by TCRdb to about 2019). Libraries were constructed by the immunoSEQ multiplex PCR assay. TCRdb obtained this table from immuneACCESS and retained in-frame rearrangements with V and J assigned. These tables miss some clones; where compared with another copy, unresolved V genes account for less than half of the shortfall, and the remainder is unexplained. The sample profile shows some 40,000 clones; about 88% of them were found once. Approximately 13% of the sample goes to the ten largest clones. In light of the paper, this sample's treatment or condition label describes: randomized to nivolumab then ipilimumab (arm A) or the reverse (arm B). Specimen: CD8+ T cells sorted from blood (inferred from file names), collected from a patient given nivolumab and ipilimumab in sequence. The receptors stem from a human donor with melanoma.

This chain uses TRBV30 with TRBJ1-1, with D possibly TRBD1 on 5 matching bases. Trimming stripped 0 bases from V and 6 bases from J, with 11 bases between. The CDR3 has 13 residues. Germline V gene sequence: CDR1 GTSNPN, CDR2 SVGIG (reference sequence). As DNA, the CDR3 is TGTGCCTGGAGTGTACATGGGGCAGCTGAAGCTTTCTTT. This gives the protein CAWSVHGAAEAFF.

CDR3 bases: TGTGCCAGCAGCTACCCAACAGGGTCCGTCGAAGAGACCCAGTACTTC. Protein sequence: CASSYPTGSVEETQYF. The rearrangement joins TRBV5-6 to TRBJ2-5; D may be TRBD1 (6 bases). Germline V gene lookup returns CDR1 SGHDT and CDR2 YYEEEE. The CDR3 extends over 16 amino acids. V lost 3 bases and J lost 3, with 18 bases in between.

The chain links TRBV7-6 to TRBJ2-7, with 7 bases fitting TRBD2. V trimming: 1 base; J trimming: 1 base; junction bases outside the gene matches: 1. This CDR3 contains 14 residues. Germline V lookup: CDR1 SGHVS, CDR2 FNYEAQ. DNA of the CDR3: TGTGCCAGCAGCTTAGGAGCGGGGTCCTACGAGCAGTACGTC. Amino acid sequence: CASSLGAGSYEQYV.

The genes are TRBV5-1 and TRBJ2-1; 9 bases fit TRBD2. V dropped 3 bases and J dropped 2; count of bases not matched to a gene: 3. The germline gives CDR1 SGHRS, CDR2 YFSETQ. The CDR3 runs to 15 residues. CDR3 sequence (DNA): TGCGCCAGCAGCTATAGCGGGAGCCCCTACAATGAGCAGTTCTTC. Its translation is CASSYSGSPYNEQFF.

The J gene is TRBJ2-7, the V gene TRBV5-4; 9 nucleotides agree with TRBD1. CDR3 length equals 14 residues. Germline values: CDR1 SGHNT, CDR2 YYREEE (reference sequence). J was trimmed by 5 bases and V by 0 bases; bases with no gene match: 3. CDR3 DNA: TGTGCCAGCAGCTTGGGACAGGGGGACAACGAGCAGTACTTC. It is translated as CASSLGQGDNEQYF.

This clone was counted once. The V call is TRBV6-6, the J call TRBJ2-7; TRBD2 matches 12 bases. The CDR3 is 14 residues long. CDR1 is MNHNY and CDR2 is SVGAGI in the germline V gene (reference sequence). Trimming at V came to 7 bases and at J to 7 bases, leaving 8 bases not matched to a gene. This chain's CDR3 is CASTLAGGPDEQYV. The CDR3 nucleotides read TGTGCCAGCACTCTAGCGGGAGGGCCGGATGAGCAGTACGTC.

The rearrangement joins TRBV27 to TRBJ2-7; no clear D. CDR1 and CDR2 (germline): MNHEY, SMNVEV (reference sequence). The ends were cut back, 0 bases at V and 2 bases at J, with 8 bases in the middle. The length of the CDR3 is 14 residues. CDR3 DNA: TGTGCCAGCAGTTTATCGGCAGGTACCTACGAGCAGTACTTC. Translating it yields CASSLSAGTYEQYF.

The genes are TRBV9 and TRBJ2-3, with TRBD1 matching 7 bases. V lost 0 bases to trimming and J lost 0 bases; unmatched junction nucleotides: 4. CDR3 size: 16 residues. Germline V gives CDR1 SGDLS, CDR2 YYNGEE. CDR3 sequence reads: CASSVGTGASTDTQYF. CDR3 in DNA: TGTGCCAGCAGCGTAGGAACAGGGGCTAGCACAGATACGCAGTATTTT.

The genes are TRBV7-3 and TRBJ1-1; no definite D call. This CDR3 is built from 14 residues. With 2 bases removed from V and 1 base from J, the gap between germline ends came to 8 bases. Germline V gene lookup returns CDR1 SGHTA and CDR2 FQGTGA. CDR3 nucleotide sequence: TGTGCCAGCAGCTTAGGGCAGCCGAACACTGAAGCTTTCTTT. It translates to CASSLGQPNTEAFF.

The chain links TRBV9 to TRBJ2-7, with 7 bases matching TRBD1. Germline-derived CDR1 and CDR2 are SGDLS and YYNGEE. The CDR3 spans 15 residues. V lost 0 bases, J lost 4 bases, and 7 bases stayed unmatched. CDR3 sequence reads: CASSVDGQASYEQYF. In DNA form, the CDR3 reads TGTGCCAGCAGCGTAGACGGACAGGCGAGTTACGAGCAGTACTTC.

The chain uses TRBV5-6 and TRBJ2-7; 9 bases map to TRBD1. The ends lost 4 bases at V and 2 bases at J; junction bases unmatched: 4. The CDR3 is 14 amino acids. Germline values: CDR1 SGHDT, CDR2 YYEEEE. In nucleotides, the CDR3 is TGTGCCAGCAGCCAAGGGACAGGGACCTACGAGCAGTACTTC. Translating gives CASSQGTGTYEQYF.

CDR3 coding DNA: TGTGCCACCAGCAGAGATTGGGGCCCCAATCAGCCCCAGCATTTT. Translating it yields CATSRDWGPNQPQHF. V usage is TRBV15 and J usage is TRBJ1-5, with D perhaps matching TRBD1 (5 bases). Trimming pared 0 bases from V and 3 bases from J, leaving 9 bases between. The germline gives CDR1 LNHNV, CDR2 YYDKDF (reference sequence). The CDR3 covers 15 residues.

The CDR3 DNA is TGTGCCAGCAGCTCACTAGCGAGCTCCTACAATGAGCAGTTCTTC. It is translated as CASSSLASSYNEQFF. This chain uses TRBV7-3 with TRBJ2-1, with 7 positions matching TRBD2. J lost 0 bases, V lost 4 bases, and 3 bases had no gene match. The length of the CDR3 is 15 residues. Germline CDR1 SGHTA, CDR2 FQGTGA.

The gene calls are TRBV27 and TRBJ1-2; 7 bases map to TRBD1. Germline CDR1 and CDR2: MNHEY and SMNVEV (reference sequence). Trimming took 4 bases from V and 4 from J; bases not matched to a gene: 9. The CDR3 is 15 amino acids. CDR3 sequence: CASSYQMGQLYGYTF. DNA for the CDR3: TGTGCCAGCAGTTACCAAATGGGACAGCTCTATGGCTACACCTTC.

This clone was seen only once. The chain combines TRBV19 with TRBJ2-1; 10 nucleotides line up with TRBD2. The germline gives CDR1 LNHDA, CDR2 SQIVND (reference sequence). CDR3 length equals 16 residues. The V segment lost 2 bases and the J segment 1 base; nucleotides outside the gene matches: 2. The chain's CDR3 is CASSITSGNSYNEQFF. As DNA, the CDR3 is TGTGCCAGTAGTATAACTAGCGGGAATTCCTACAATGAGCAGTTCTTC.

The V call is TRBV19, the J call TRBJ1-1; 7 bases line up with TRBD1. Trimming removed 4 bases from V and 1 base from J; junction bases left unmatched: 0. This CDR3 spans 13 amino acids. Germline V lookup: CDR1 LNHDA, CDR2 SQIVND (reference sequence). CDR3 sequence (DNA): TGTGCCAGTAGTAACAGGGGGAACACTGAAGCTTTCTTT. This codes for CASSNRGNTEAFF.

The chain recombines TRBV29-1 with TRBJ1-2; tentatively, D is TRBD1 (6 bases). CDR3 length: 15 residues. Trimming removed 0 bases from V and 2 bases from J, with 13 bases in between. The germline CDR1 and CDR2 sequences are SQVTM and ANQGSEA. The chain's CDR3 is CSVEDPTGLNYGYTF. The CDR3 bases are TGCAGCGTTGAAGACCCGACAGGACTCAACTATGGCTACACCTTC.

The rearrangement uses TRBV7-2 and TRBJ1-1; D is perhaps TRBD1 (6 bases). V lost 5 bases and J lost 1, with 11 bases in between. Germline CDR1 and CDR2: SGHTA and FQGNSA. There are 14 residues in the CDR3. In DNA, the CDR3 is TGTGCCAGCAGCGCGATCAGGGGGAACACTGAAGCTTTCTTT. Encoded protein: CASSAIRGNTEAFF. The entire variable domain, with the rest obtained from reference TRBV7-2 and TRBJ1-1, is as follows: GAGVSQSPSNKVTEKGKDVELRCDPISGHTALYWYRQSLGQGLEFLIYFQGNSAPDKSGLPSDRFSAERTGGSVSTLTIQRTQQEDSAVYLCASSAIRGNTEAFFGQGTRLTVV.

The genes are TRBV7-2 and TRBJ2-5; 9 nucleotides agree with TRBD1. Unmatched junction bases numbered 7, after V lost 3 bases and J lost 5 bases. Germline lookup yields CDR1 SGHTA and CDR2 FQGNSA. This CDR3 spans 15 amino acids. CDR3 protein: CASSFTGGGTETQYF. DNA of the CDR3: TGTGCCAGCAGCTTCACAGGGGGCGGAACGGAGACCCAGTACTTC.

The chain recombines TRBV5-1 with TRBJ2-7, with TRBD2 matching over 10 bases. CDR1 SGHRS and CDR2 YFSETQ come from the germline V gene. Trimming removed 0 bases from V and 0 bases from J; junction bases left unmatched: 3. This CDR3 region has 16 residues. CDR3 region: CASSLAGLAASYEQYF. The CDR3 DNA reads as TGCGCCAGCAGCTTGGCCGGACTAGCGGCCTCCTACGAGCAGTACTTC.

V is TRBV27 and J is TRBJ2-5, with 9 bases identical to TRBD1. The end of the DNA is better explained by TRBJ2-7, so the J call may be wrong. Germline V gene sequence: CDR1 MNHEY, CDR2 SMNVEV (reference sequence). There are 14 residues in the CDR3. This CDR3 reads CASSLGQGNYEQYF. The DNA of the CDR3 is TGTGCCAGCAGTTTAGGACAGGGGAACTACGAGCAGTACTTC.